Each of the 26 T cell receptor beta chains below was sequenced from the same sample in a study of blood T cell repertoires in COVID-19. Sequencing was performed with immunoSEQ multiplex PCR; in TCRdb, only in-frame clones are kept and a portion is missing. This sample has approximately 60,000 clones; more than 75% occur once, and the top ten carry less than 7%. The source material was peripheral blood. These receptors all stem from a man between 60 and 70 years old with active or convalescent COVID-19.

The V gene is TRBV6-2 or TRBV6-3, the J gene TRBJ1-2; TRBD1 matches at 11 bases. V shed 6 bases and J 8 bases; nucleotides not matched to a gene: 20. The CDR3 has 18 residues. The V gene's germline CDR1 is MNHEY and CDR2 SVGEGT. The CDR3 is CASSPTTAGQGGTRGYTF. The CDR3, as DNA: TGTGCCAGCAGCCCCACCACCGCGGGACAGGGGGGCACTAGAGGCTACACCTTC.

This clone has a single count. This sequence joins TRBV9 and TRBJ1-5, with D perhaps TRBD1 (6 bases). From germline, CDR1 is SGDLS and CDR2 YYNGEE. The CDR3 is 16 amino acids. The V end lost 0 bases, the J end lost 3 bases, and 13 bases lay between the germline ends. The CDR3 spells CASSVGGGPNNQPQHF. The CDR3 bases are TGTGCCAGCAGCGTAGGTGGGGGCCCTAACAATCAGCCCCAGCATTTT.

The gene calls are TRBV28 and TRBJ1-2, with TRBD1 matching over 7 bases. This CDR3 has 12 amino acids. Germline V lookup: CDR1 MDHEN, CDR2 SYDVKM. The trim removed 7 bases at V and 4 bases at J, leaving 3 bases unmatched. This chain's CDR3 is CASTQGSYGYTF. DNA for the CDR3: TGTGCCAGCACACAGGGGAGCTATGGCTACACCTTC.

The gene calls are TRBV19 and TRBJ2-1; 10 positions match TRBD2. The CDR3 consists of 16 residues. The V gene end was trimmed by 5 bases and the J gene end by 9 bases; junction bases not matched to a gene: 13. Per the germline V gene, CDR1 is LNHDA and CDR2 is SQIVND (reference sequence). The CDR3 is CASSPSGRALMSEQFF. DNA for the CDR3: TGTGCCAGTAGTCCGAGCGGGAGGGCCTTAATGAGTGAGCAGTTCTTC.

V is TRBV6-4 and J is TRBJ2-3, with 10 positions matching TRBD2. Germline V CDR1 and CDR2: MRHNA, SNTAGT. Unmatched junction bases numbered 2, after V lost 2 bases and J lost 3 bases. There are 15 residues in the CDR3. The CDR3 DNA reads TGTGCCAGCAGTGACCTGGGACTAGCGACAGATACGCAGTATTTT. Translation: CASSDLGLATDTQYF.

This chain uses TRBV18 with TRBJ2-5; 7 bases align to TRBD1. The CDR3 covers 15 residues. V was clipped by 3 bases and J by 2 bases; unmatched bases: 6. In germline, CDR1 is KGHSH, CDR2 LQKENI. CDR3 nucleotide sequence: TGTGCCAGCTCACCTTTCCCGACAGGGCAAGAGACCCAGTACTTC. This codes for CASSPFPTGQETQYF.

The chain recombines TRBV3-1 (or the pseudogene TRBV3-2) with TRBJ2-4; 7 bases are a match to TRBD1. J gave up 1 base and V 7 bases, and 7 bases lay outside the gene matches. The CDR3 length is 15 residues. Germline CDR1 reads LGHDT; CDR2 reads YNNKEL (reference sequence). This CDR3 reads CASTQGGTAKNIQYF. The CDR3 nucleotides read TGTGCCAGCACTCAAGGGGGCACCGCCAAAAACATTCAGTACTTC.

This clone was counted only a few times. J is TRBJ1-2 and V is TRBV12-3 or TRBV12-4; D uncertain. V lost 6 bases and J 2 bases, leaving 7 bases between the germline ends. The length of the CDR3 is 12 residues. CDR3 DNA sequence: TGTGCCAGCAGCCCCTCCAACTATGGCTACACCTTC. It yields the protein CASSPSNYGYTF.

The chain joins TRBV7-8 to TRBJ2-5, with a possible D match to TRBD2 (7 bases). Germline-derived CDR1 and CDR2 are SGHVS and FQNEAQ. V dropped 3 bases and J dropped 1 base, with 12 bases sitting between them. The CDR3 length is 15 residues. The CDR3 loop is CASSFGGGRQETQYF. The CDR3 DNA reads as TGTGCCAGCAGCTTCGGCGGGGGCCGCCAAGAGACCCAGTACTTC.

This clone was counted between two and nine times. This chain joins TRBV18 and TRBJ2-7, with no clear D. V dropped 3 bases and J dropped 2 bases, with 2 bases sitting between them. The CDR3 covers 11 residues. Germline V CDR1 and CDR2: KGHSH, LQKENI. The CDR3 region has the DNA TGTGCCAGCTCACCTACCTACGAGCAGTACTTC. It yields the protein CASSPTYEQYF.

The chain links TRBV6-5 to TRBJ1-2; D not resolved. The germline V gene encodes CDR1 MNHEY and CDR2 SVGAGI. The CDR3 length is 12 residues. V was pared by 7 bases and J by 5 bases, with 11 bases between. This chain's CDR3 is CASKPLLYGYTF. The CDR3 region has the DNA TGTGCCAGCAAACCGCTACTATATGGCTACACCTTC.

The chain employs TRBV5-1 and TRBJ2-5, with D perhaps matching TRBD2 (6 bases). Trimming took off 3 bases at V and 2 bases at J, with 17 bases between the two ends. Germline V gene lookup returns CDR1 SGHRS and CDR2 YFSETQ. This CDR3 comprises 16 residues. The CDR3 DNA sequence: TGCGCCAGCAGCTCAGGCGGGGTCGGCTTTCAAGAGACCCAGTACTTC. It encodes CASSSGGVGFQETQYF.

The chain couples TRBV5-1 to TRBJ2-7, with a tentative D call TRBD2 (5 bases). Deletions cut 3 bases from V and 1 base from J, with 8 bases between. The V gene's germline CDR1 is SGHRS and CDR2 YFSETQ. The CDR3 loop spans 13 amino acids. CDR3 nucleotide sequence: TGCGCCAGCAGCTGGACTGCATCCTACGAGCAGTACTTC. Its protein product is CASSWTASYEQYF. Supplemented by reference TRBV5-1 and TRBJ2-7, the full variable domain reads KAGVTQTPRYLIKTRGQQVTLSCSPISGHRSVSWYQQTPGQGLQFLFEYFSETQRNKGNFPGRFSGRQFSNSRSEMNVSTLELGDSALYLCASSWTASYEQYFGPGTRLTVT.

This chain joins TRBV11-2 and TRBJ1-5; 12 bases align to TRBD1. Germline trimming cut 5 bases from V and 9 bases from J; bases unmatched to any gene: 8. CDR1 and CDR2 from the germline V gene are SGHAT and FQNNGV. The CDR3 has 15 amino acids. CDR3 protein: CASSLGQGASRPQHF. The CDR3 bases are TGTGCCAGCAGCCTGGGACAGGGGGCGTCTCGGCCCCAGCATTTT. The full variable domain, with the rest looked up from reference TRBV11-2 and TRBJ1-5, is EAGVAQSPRYKIIEKRQSVAFWCNPISGHATLYWYQQILGQGPKLLIQFQNNGVVDDSQLPKDRFSAERLKGVDSTLKIQPAKLEDSAVYLCASSLGQGASRPQHFGDGTRLSIL.

This chain connects TRBV2 to TRBJ1-2; D is unresolved. Trimming stripped 8 bases from V and 4 bases from J, with 8 bases between. This CDR3 is 11 amino acids long. CDR1 and CDR2 from the germline V gene are SNHLY and FYNNEI. The CDR3 DNA reads TGTGCCAGCTTTGGGAGCTATGGCTACACCTTC. It codes for CASFGSYGYTF.

The chain is built from TRBV6-2 or TRBV6-3 and TRBJ2-2, with a weak D call TRBD1 (7 bases). Germline CDR1 and CDR2: MNHEY and SVGEGT. V shed 6 bases and J shed 2 bases, with 25 bases lying between them. The length of the CDR3 is 19 residues. The CDR3 DNA is TGTGCCAGCAGCTCCCATGGGACAGCTAGAGGGACTAACACCGGGGAGCTGTTTTTT. It codes for CASSSHGTARGTNTGELFF.

Details on this clone: The identical CDR3 is also encoded by other nucleotide sequences in the sample. This chain uses TRBV3-1 (or the pseudogene TRBV3-2) with TRBJ1-1; no clear D. This CDR3 region has 12 residues. The ends were cut back, 0 bases at V and 5 bases at J, with 4 bases in the middle. CDR1 is LGHDT, CDR2 YNNKEL, per germline (reference sequence). Written as DNA, the CDR3 is TGTGCCAGCAGCCAAGAGAGGACTGAAGCTTTCTTT. Translation: CASSQERTEAFF.

The chain joins TRBV19 to TRBJ1-2, with a possible D match to TRBD1 (5 bases). The CDR3 covers 14 residues. Germline loops: CDR1 LNHDA, CDR2 SQIVND (reference sequence). The V and J ends lost 4 bases and 9 bases respectively, with 18 bases between them. The CDR3 nucleotides read TGTGCCAGTAGTAACCAGGGAGGTGTTAATCGCTACACCTTC. Protein: CASSNQGGVNRYTF.

The V and J genes are TRBV7-9 and TRBJ1-5, with a weak D call TRBD1 (6 bases). Germline CDR1 reads SEHNR; CDR2 reads FQNEAQ (reference sequence). The V end was cut by 5 bases, the J end by 1 base, with 9 bases between. The CDR3 runs to 14 residues. CDR3 nucleotides: TGTGCCAGCAGCGGGGACATAAGCAATCAGCCCCAGCATTTT. This sequence encodes CASSGDISNQPQHF.

This chain uses TRBV7-8 with TRBJ2-1; 14 bases align to TRBD2. The CDR3 is made up of 15 amino acids. CDR1 is SGHVS, CDR2 FQNEAQ, per germline. V trimming: 5 bases; J trimming: 9 bases; junction bases outside the gene matches: 6. CDR3 nucleotide sequence: TGTGCCAGCAGCCCGACTAGCGGGAGGGAAGGTGAGCAGTTCTTC. Amino acids: CASSPTSGREGEQFF.

This rearrangement joins TRBV18 to TRBJ2-1, with D unclear. Germline values: CDR1 KGHSH, CDR2 LQKENI. V lost 3 bases and J 10 bases, leaving 10 bases between the germline ends. The CDR3 sequence is 12 residues long. CDR3 in amino acids: CASSPSRREQFF. The CDR3 nucleotides are TGTGCCAGCTCACCCTCCCGTCGGGAGCAGTTCTTC.

The chain has TRBV13 and TRBJ1-1; possible D gene TRBD1, 5 bases. Germline loops: CDR1 PRHDT, CDR2 FYEKMQ (reference sequence). This CDR3 contains 15 residues. V lost 3 bases and J lost 1, with 12 bases in between. CDR3: CASSFGHSTNTEAFF. In nucleotides, the CDR3 is TGTGCCAGCAGCTTTGGACACTCCACGAACACTGAAGCTTTCTTT.

The chain recombines TRBV19 with TRBJ2-7, with TRBD1 matching 9 bases. This CDR3 has 15 amino acids. V was clipped by 4 bases and J by 3 bases; unmatched bases: 7. The V gene's germline CDR1 is LNHDA and CDR2 SQIVND (reference sequence). The CDR3 reads CASSTQPGQGYEQYF. The DNA for the CDR3 is TGTGCCAGTAGTACACAACCGGGACAGGGCTACGAGCAGTACTTC.

The rearrangement joins TRBV7-9 to TRBJ1-1; tentative D call: TRBD1 (6 bases). Germline CDR1 SEHNR, CDR2 FQNEAQ (reference sequence). The CDR3 covers 15 residues. The V end was cut by 5 bases, the J end by 2 bases, with 15 bases between. CDR3 bases: TGTGCCAGCAGCGAACCAGGGGTTCGTAACACTGAAGCTTTCTTT. Its protein product is CASSEPGVRNTEAFF. Full variable domain (missing parts from reference TRBV7-9 and TRBJ1-1): DTGVSQNPRHKITKRGQNVTFRCDPISEHNRLYWYRQTLGQGPEFLTYFQNEAQLEKSRLLSDRFSAERPKGSFSTLEIQRTEQGDSAMYLCASSEPGVRNTEAFFGQGTRLTVV.

In DNA form, the CDR3 reads TGTGCCAGCAGTGATAGGACAGGGGCCTCCGGGACCCAGTACTTC. Protein: CASSDRTGASGTQYF. J is TRBJ2-5 and V is TRBV6-1, with TRBD1 matching 9 bases. Germline V gives CDR1 MNHNS, CDR2 SASEGT. J was trimmed by 7 bases and V by 3 bases; bases with no gene match: 9. The CDR3 covers 15 residues.

J is TRBJ2-1 and V is TRBV10-1; TRBD2 is a possible D gene (5 bases). CDR3 length: 15 amino acids. Germline V gene data show CDR1 as WNHNN and CDR2 as SYGVQD (reference sequence). Trimming cost V 2 bases and J 4 bases, with 12 bases left between them. CDR3 DNA: TGCGCCAGCAGTGAGCGGACTGGGGTATACAATGAGCAGTTCTTC. This encodes CASSERTGVYNEQFF.